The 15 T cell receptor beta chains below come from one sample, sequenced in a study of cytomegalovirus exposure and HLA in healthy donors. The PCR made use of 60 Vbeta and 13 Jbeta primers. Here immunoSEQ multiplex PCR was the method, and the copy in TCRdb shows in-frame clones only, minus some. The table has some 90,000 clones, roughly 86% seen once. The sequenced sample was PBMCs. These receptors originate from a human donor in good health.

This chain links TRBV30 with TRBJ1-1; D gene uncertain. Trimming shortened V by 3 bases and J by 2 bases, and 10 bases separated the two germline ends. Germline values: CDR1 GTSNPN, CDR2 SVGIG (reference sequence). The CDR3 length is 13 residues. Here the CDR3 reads CAWSPSFNTEAFF. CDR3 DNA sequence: TGTGCCTGGAGCCCGTCCTTCAACACTGAAGCTTTCTTT.

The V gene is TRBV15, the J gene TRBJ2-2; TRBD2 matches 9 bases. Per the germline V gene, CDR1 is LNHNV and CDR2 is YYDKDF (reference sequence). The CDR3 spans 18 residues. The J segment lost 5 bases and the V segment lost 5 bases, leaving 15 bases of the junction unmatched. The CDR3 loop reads CATSGHRLGLAGTGELFF. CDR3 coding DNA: TGTGCCACCAGCGGCCACAGGTTGGGACTAGCAGGTACCGGGGAGCTGTTTTTT.

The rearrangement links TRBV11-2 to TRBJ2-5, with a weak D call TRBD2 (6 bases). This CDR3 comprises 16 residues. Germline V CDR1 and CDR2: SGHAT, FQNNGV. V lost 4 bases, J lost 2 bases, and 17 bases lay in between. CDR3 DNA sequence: TGTGCCAGCAGCTCCCCGACAGTCCGGGGGCAAGAGACCCAGTACTTC. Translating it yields CASSSPTVRGQETQYF.

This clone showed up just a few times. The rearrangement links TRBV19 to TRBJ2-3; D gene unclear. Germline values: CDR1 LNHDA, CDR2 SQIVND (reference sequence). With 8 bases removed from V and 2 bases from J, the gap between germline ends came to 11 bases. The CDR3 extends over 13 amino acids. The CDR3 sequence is CASAAGHTDTQYF. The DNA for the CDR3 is TGTGCCAGTGCGGCTGGCCACACAGATACGCAGTATTTT.

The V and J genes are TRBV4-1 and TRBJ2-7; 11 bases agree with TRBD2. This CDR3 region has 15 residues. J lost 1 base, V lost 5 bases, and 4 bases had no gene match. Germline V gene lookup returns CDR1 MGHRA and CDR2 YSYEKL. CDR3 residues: CASSLGTSGSYEQYF. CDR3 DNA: TGCGCCAGCAGCTTAGGGACTAGCGGATCCTACGAGCAGTACTTC.

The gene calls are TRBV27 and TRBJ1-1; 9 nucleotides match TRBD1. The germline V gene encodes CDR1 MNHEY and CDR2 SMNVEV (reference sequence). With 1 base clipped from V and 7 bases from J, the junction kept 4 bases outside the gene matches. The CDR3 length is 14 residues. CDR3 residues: CASSLLQGAIEAFF. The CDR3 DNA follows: TGTGCCAGCAGTTTATTACAGGGGGCGATTGAAGCTTTCTTT.

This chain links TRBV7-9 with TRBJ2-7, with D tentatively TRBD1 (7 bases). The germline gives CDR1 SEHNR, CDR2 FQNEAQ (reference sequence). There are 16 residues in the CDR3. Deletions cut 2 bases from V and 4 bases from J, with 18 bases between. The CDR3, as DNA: TGTGCCAGCAGCTTACGTCGCGGAGGGGGCGGATACGAGCAGTACTTC. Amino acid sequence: CASSLRRGGGGYEQYF.

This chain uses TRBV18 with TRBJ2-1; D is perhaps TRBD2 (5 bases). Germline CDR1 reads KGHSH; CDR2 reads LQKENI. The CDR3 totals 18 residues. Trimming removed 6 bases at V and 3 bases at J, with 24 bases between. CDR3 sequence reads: CASSTLENSEHLYNEQFF. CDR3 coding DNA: TGTGCCAGCTCTACGCTTGAGAATAGCGAGCACCTCTACAATGAGCAGTTCTTC.

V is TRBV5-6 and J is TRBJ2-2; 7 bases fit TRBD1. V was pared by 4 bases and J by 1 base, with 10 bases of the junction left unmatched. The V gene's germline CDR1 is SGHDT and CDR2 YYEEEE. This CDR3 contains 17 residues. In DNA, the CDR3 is TGTGCCAGCAGCCTGGACAGGCTTGGGGTGAACACCGGGGAGCTGTTTTTT. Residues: CASSLDRLGVNTGELFF.

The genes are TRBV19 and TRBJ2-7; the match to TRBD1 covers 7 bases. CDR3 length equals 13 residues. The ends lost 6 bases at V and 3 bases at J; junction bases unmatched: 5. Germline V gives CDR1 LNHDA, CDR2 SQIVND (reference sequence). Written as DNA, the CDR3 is TGTGCCAGTAGCTGGGGACAGTACTACGAGCAGTACTTC. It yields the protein CASSWGQYYEQYF.

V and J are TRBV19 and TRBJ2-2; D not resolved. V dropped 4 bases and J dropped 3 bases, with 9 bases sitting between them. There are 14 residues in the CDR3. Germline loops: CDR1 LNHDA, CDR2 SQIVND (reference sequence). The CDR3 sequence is CASSRTVYTGELFF. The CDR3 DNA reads TGTGCCAGTAGTAGAACAGTTTACACCGGGGAGCTGTTTTTT.

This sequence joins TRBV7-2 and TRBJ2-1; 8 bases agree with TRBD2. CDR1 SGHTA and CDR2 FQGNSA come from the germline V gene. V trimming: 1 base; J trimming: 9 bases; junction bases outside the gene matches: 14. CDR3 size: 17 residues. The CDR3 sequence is CASSLVGSGAPQGEQFF. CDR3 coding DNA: TGTGCCAGCAGCTTAGTGGGTAGCGGGGCCCCTCAGGGTGAGCAGTTCTTC.

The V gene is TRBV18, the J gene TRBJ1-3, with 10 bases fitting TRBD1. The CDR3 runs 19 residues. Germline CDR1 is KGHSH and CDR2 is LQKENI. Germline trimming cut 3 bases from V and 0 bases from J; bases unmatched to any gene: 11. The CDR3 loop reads CASSPPGQGFVSSGNTIYF. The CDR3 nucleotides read TGTGCCAGCTCACCGCCGGGACAGGGGTTTGTGAGCTCTGGAAACACCATATATTTT.

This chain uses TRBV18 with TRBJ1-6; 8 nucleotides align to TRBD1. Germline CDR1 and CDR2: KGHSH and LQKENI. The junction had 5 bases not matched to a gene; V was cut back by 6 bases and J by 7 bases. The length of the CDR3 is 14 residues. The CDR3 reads CASSMDRANSPLHF. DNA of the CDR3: TGTGCCAGCTCCATGGACAGGGCGAATTCACCCCTCCACTTT.

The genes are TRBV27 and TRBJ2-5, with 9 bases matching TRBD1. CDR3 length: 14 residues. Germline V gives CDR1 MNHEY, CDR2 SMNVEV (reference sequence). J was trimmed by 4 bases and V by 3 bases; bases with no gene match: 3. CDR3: CASSLVTGGETQYF. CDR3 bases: TGTGCCAGCAGTTTGGTGACAGGGGGAGAGACCCAGTACTTC.